The 24 T cell receptor beta chains below were found in one sample sequenced in a study of blood T cell repertoires in COVID-19. Measured with immunoSEQ multiplex PCR; TCRdb has only the in-frame clones, and not every one. The sample consists of under 100,000 clones, approximately 84% of them appearing once. Sequencing used peripheral blood. All receptors come from a man at least 80 years old with active or convalescent COVID-19.

This clone was observed a single time. The rearrangement uses TRBV7-2 and TRBJ1-2, with 11 bases lining up with TRBD1. Germline V gives CDR1 SGHTA, CDR2 FQGNSA. CDR3 length: 15 residues. Unmatched junction bases numbered 7, after V lost 4 bases and J lost 6 bases. The CDR3 DNA reads as TGTGCCAGCAGCTCGGGGCTGGGACAGGGGGATGGCTACACCTTC. This translates into CASSSGLGQGDGYTF.

This chain connects TRBV12-3 or TRBV12-4 to TRBJ1-1, with D hard to call. The CDR3 has 13 amino acids. Trimming left V 5 bases short and J 3 bases short, with 10 bases between. The CDR3 coding sequence is TGTGCCAGCAGTCCCCGCCGGGACACTGAAGCTTTCTTT. It encodes CASSPRRDTEAFF.

The chain combines TRBV7-2 with TRBJ2-3, with TRBD2 identical over 10 bases. CDR1 and CDR2 (germline): SGHTA, FQGNSA. Germline trimming cut 6 bases from V and 0 bases from J; bases unmatched to any gene: 3. The CDR3 loop spans 15 amino acids. The CDR3 nucleotides are TGTGCCAGCAGGAGCGGGGGGGCTAGCACAGATACGCAGTATTTT. This translates into CASRSGGASTDTQYF.

The J gene is TRBJ1-2, the V gene TRBV20-1; D remains unclear. This CDR3 region has 10 residues. Germline V gives CDR1 DFQATT, CDR2 SNEGSKA (reference sequence). CDR3 loop: CGGSNYGYTF. DNA of the CDR3: TGCGGAGGGAGTAACTATGGCTACACCTTC.

The chain carries TRBV3-1 (or the pseudogene TRBV3-2) and TRBJ2-7; 8 positions agree with TRBD1. CDR3 length: 14 residues. Unmatched junction bases numbered 7, after V lost 6 bases and J lost 3 bases. Germline CDR1 LGHDT, CDR2 YNNKEL (reference sequence). CDR3 amino acids: CASRGTGSLYEQYF. CDR3 nucleotide sequence: TGTGCCAGCAGGGGGACAGGATCCCTCTACGAGCAGTACTTC.

The CDR3 bases are TGTGCCAGCAGCTTGTATCCGGGACAAAGAATCTCTGGAAACACCATATATTTT. Translation gives CASSLYPGQRISGNTIYF. This chain joins TRBV5-4 and TRBJ1-3; tentatively, D is TRBD1 (6 bases). V was trimmed by 1 base and J by 0 bases, leaving 17 bases between them. The V gene's germline CDR1 is SGHNT and CDR2 YYREEE (reference sequence). The CDR3 totals 18 residues.

The V call is TRBV19, the J call TRBJ1-5; maybe TRBD1 (6 bases). CDR3 size: 14 residues. The V and J ends lost 3 bases and 9 bases respectively, with 15 bases between them. Germline CDR1 is LNHDA and CDR2 is SQIVND (reference sequence). In DNA form, the CDR3 reads TGTGCCAGTAGTATCCCAGGGGAGTCAGTGCCCCAGCATTTT. Translation gives CASSIPGESVPQHF.

This clone was counted once. V usage is TRBV12-3 or TRBV12-4 and J usage is TRBJ1-6; D is perhaps TRBD1 (5 bases). The ends were cut back, 6 bases at V and 10 bases at J, with 13 bases in the middle. The CDR3 sequence is 13 residues long. This chain's CDR3 is CASRESSGSPLHF. The CDR3 region has the DNA TGTGCCAGCAGGGAAAGTTCAGGGTCACCCCTCCACTTT.

The V gene is TRBV19, the J gene TRBJ1-2; D possibly corresponds to TRBD1 (5 bases). Germline CDR1 reads LNHDA; CDR2 reads SQIVND (reference sequence). The CDR3 runs to 14 residues. V was pared by 5 bases and J by 6 bases, with 16 bases between. The CDR3 reads CASSARRGSDGYTF. The CDR3 nucleotides read TGTGCCAGTAGTGCCCGGCGGGGGTCGGATGGCTACACCTTC. The variable domain in full, with the rest retrieved from reference TRBV19 and TRBJ1-2, is DGGITQSPKYLFRKEGQNVTLSCEQNLNHDAMYWYRQDPGQGLRLIYYSQIVNDFQKGDIAEGYSVSREKKESFPLTVTSAQKNPTAFYLCASSARRGSDGYTFGSGTRLTVV.

CDR3 nucleotides: TGCGCCAGCAGCTTGGTGCAGGGAAGTTTCGGAGGCTACACCTTC. This codes for CASSLVQGSFGGYTF. This chain connects TRBV5-1 to TRBJ1-2; D might be TRBD1 (5 bases). Looked up from germline, CDR1 is SGHRS and CDR2 is YFSETQ. The CDR3 has 15 residues. V dropped 0 bases and J dropped 8 bases, with 17 bases sitting between them.

The CDR3 nucleotides read TGTGCCAGCATGGGGCGGGGGCCGAACACCGGGGAGCTGTTTTTT. This sequence encodes CASMGRGPNTGELFF. The chain employs TRBV5-4 and TRBJ2-2; possible D gene TRBD2, 7 bases. This CDR3 has 15 amino acids. CDR1 SGHNT and CDR2 YYREEE come from the germline V gene (reference sequence). Trimming left V 6 bases short and J 0 bases short, with 12 bases between. The full variable domain, in which reference TRBV5-4 and TRBJ2-2 provide the parts outside the CDR3, is ETGVTQSPTHLIKTRGQQVTLRCSSQSGHNTVSWYQQALGQGPQFIFQYYREEENGRGNFPPRFSGLQFPNYSSELNVNALELDDSALYLCASMGRGPNTGELFFGEGSRLTVL.

V gene TRBV2 combines with J gene TRBJ2-7, with D perhaps TRBD2 (6 bases). The CDR3 is made up of 13 amino acids. The V end was cut by 11 bases, the J end by 6 bases, with 20 bases between. Per the germline V gene, CDR1 is SNHLY and CDR2 is FYNNEI. The CDR3 DNA reads TGTGCCGGGACTCGCTCCATACACCTCGAGCAGTACTTC. Translating it yields CAGTRSIHLEQYF. Full variable domain (rest looked up from reference TRBV2 and TRBJ2-7): EPEVTQTPSHQVTQMGQEVILRCVPISNHLYFYWYRQILGQKVEFLVSFYNNEISEKSEIFDDQFSVERPDGSNFTLKIRSTKLEDSAMYFCAGTRSIHLEQYFGPGTRLTVT.

The chain couples TRBV7-9 to TRBJ1-1; D gene unclear. V lost 3 bases, J lost 1 base, and 6 bases lay in between. The CDR3 consists of 13 residues. The V gene's germline CDR1 is SEHNR and CDR2 FQNEAQ (reference sequence). CDR3 in amino acids: CASSFGKNTEAFF. CDR3 coding DNA: TGTGCCAGCAGCTTCGGGAAGAACACTGAAGCTTTCTTT. Together with reference TRBV7-9 and TRBJ1-1, the CDR3 gives the full variable domain: DTGVSQNPRHKITKRGQNVTFRCDPISEHNRLYWYRQTLGQGPEFLTYFQNEAQLEKSRLLSDRFSAERPKGSFSTLEIQRTEQGDSAMYLCASSFGKNTEAFFGQGTRLTVV.

The V call is TRBV6-5, the J call TRBJ1-2, with D perhaps matching TRBD1 (5 bases). CDR1 MNHEY and CDR2 SVGAGI come from the germline V gene. CDR3 size: 16 residues. Deletions cut 0 bases from V and 1 base from J, with 12 bases between. Here the CDR3 reads CASSYSTTAFNYGYTF. In DNA, the CDR3 is TGTGCCAGCAGTTACTCTACGACAGCTTTTAACTATGGCTACACCTTC.

The J gene is TRBJ1-2, the V gene TRBV6-5, with D perhaps TRBD1 (5 bases). The germline CDR1 and CDR2 sequences are MNHEY and SVGAGI. The CDR3 runs to 13 residues. The ends were cut back, 2 bases at V and 4 bases at J, with 8 bases in the middle. The CDR3 sequence is CASSYDSSYGYTF. In nucleotides, the CDR3 is TGTGCCAGCAGTTACGACAGTAGCTATGGCTACACCTTC.

The chain combines TRBV6-2 or TRBV6-3 with TRBJ2-7; no clear D gene. CDR1 MNHEY and CDR2 SVGEGT come from the germline V gene. The V and J ends lost 5 bases and 1 base respectively, with 15 bases between them. This CDR3 comprises 15 residues. CDR3 sequence (DNA): TGTGCCAGCAGTCGAGACCTACAGAAATCCTACGAGCAGTACTTC. It translates to CASSRDLQKSYEQYF.

The rearrangement joins TRBV7-9 to TRBJ1-6; 7 bases fit TRBD1. The germline gives CDR1 SEHNR, CDR2 FQNEAQ (reference sequence). J lost 7 bases, V lost 1 base, and 7 bases had no gene match. This CDR3 is 16 amino acids long. This chain's CDR3 is CASSLGGGAQNSPLHF. The CDR3 DNA sequence: TGTGCCAGCAGCTTAGGAGGGGGCGCGCAGAATTCACCCCTCCACTTT.

The chain joins TRBV12-3 or TRBV12-4 to TRBJ2-2; D may be TRBD1 (5 bases). This CDR3 contains 13 residues. Deletions cut 6 bases from V and 6 bases from J, with 11 bases between. The chain's CDR3 is CASSLGAAGELFF. The CDR3 nucleotides are TGTGCCAGCAGCCTAGGGGCTGCCGGGGAGCTGTTTTTT.

V is TRBV11-3 and J is TRBJ2-3, with TRBD1 matching over 9 bases. This CDR3 is 15 amino acids long. Germline CDR1 SGHNT, CDR2 YENEEA. Trimming removed 5 bases from V and 1 base from J; junction bases left unmatched: 4. The CDR3 DNA reads TGTGCCAGCAGCACTGGACAGGGGCGCACAGATACGCAGTATTTT. Protein: CASSTGQGRTDTQYF.

The chain is built from TRBV6-6 and TRBJ1-6, with D hard to call. The length of the CDR3 is 14 residues. Germline CDR1 and CDR2: MNHNY and SVGAGI (reference sequence). Trimming removed 4 bases from V and 8 bases from J, with 12 bases in between. The CDR3 region is CASSFGVAHSPLHF. The CDR3 nucleotides read TGTGCCAGCAGTTTTGGAGTTGCTCATTCACCCCTCCACTTT.

The rearrangement uses TRBV7-9 and TRBJ2-3; D may be TRBD2 (5 bases). Trimming cost V 1 base and J 5 bases, with 10 bases left between them. CDR1 and CDR2 from the germline V gene are SEHNR and FQNEAQ (reference sequence). The CDR3 has 14 amino acids. CDR3 sequence: CASSLDGLGDTQYF. The CDR3 DNA reads as TGTGCCAGCAGCTTAGATGGACTTGGAGATACGCAGTATTTT.

This chain joins TRBV28 and TRBJ2-3; 8 bases match TRBD2. Germline V gives CDR1 MDHEN, CDR2 SYDVKM. V lost 8 bases to trimming and J lost 3 bases; unmatched junction nucleotides: 7. The length of the CDR3 is 14 residues. The CDR3 bases are TGTGCCAGCGATAGCGGGGAGGGGACAGATACGCAGTATTTT. Its protein product is CASDSGEGTDTQYF.

CDR3 in DNA: TGCGCCAGCACCGCGGGGGTAGCCAAAAACATTCAGTACTTC. Its protein product is CASTAGVAKNIQYF. The J gene is TRBJ2-4, the V gene TRBV5-1, with TRBD2 identical over 7 bases. The CDR3 runs to 14 residues. J gave up 0 bases and V 6 bases, and 3 bases lay outside the gene matches. The germline gives CDR1 SGHRS, CDR2 YFSETQ.

The genes are TRBV12-1 and TRBJ1-6; the table's D gene call, TRBD1, was not cross checked with the DNA. TRBV12-1 is termed a pseudogene. The CDR3 totals 18 residues. The CDR3 DNA sequence: TGTGCCAGCAGCTTTTCAGGGGTCACTCTCTCCTATAATTCACCCCTCCACTTT. Residues: CASSFSGVTLSYNSPLHF.